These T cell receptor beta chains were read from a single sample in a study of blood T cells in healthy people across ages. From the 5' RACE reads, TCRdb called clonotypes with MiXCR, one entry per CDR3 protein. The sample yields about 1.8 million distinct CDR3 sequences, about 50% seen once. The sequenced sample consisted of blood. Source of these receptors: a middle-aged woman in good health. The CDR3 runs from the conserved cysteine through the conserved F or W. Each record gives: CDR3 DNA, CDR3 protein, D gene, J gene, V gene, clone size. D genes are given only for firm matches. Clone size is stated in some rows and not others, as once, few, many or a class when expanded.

DNA: TGTGCCACCAGCAGATCCTCAGGGAGGGTAGATGAAAAACTGTTTTTT; CDR3: CATSRSSGRVDEKLFF; D: NA; J: TRBJ1-4; V: TRBV15; size: NA
DNA: TGTGCCAGCAGCTTAGCTAGGGGGCAGTACTTC; CDR3: CASSLARGQYF; D: NA; J: TRBJ2-7; V: TRBV7-9; size: few
DNA: TGCAGTGCTAGAGAGGGGAGTGGCTACACCTTC; CDR3: CSAREGSGYTF; D: NA; J: TRBJ1-2; V: TRBV20-1; size: NA
DNA: TGTGCCATCTGGACAGGGGGCAGTCAGCCCCAGCATTTT; CDR3: CAIWTGGSQPQHF; D: TRBD1; J: TRBJ1-5; V: TRBV10-3; size: NA
DNA: TGTGCCATCCAGGGGTTTCGTGAGCAGTTCTTC; CDR3: CAIQGFREQFF; D: NA; J: TRBJ2-1; V: TRBV6-6; size: NA
DNA: TGTGCCAGCAGGCCAGGACTAGCCCGCGATGAGCAGTTCTTC; CDR3: CASRPGLARDEQFF; D: TRBD2; J: TRBJ2-1; V: TRBV6-6; size: NA
DNA: TGTGCCAGCAGTCATGAGAGGTTTACCGGGGCCAACGTCCTGACTTTC; CDR3: CASSHERFTGANVLTF; D: NA; J: TRBJ2-6; V: TRBV12-3/TRBV12-4; size: few
DNA: TGTGCCAGCAGTACCGATGCGCAGTATTTT; CDR3: CASSTDAQYF; D: NA; J: TRBJ2-3; V: TRBV7-9; size: NA
DNA: TGTGCCAGCCGGGACCGAAACTACGAGCAGTACTTC; CDR3: CASRDRNYEQYF; D: NA; J: TRBJ2-7; V: TRBV28; size: NA
DNA: TGTGCCAGCAGCCGGACAGGGTATAGCAATCAGCCCCAGCATTTT; CDR3: CASSRTGYSNQPQHF; D: TRBD1; J: TRBJ1-5; V: TRBV7-2; size: NA
DNA: TGTGCCAGCTCCCGGACTAGCGGGGGGGAGAGGGAGTTCTTC; CDR3: CASSRTSGGEREFF; D: TRBD2; J: TRBJ2-1; V: TRBV13; size: few
DNA: TGTGCCAGCAGCCCCGAGGACAGGGAAGAGACCCAGTACTTC; CDR3: CASSPEDREETQYF; D: TRBD1; J: TRBJ2-5; V: TRBV3-1; size: NA
DNA: TGTGCCAGCAGTCCGCTAGCGCGGTACCAAGAGACCCAGTACTTC; CDR3: CASSPLARYQETQYF; D: NA; J: TRBJ2-5; V: TRBV6-1; size: NA
DNA: TGTGCCAGCAGGGATCCAGGGGGTGAGAAGAACGAGCAGTACTTC; CDR3: CASRDPGGEKNEQYF; D: TRBD1; J: TRBJ2-7; V: TRBV6-2/TRBV6-3; size: NA
DNA: TGCGCCAGCGCAGTGGGAGGGCCTTCCCAAGAGACCCAGTACTTC; CDR3: CASAVGGPSQETQYF; D: TRBD2; J: TRBJ2-5; V: TRBV5-1; size: NA
DNA: TGTGCCGGCAGTTTCGACAGGGGCGCGGTGTACGAGCAGTACTTC; CDR3: CAGSFDRGAVYEQYF; D: TRBD1; J: TRBJ2-7; V: TRBV27; size: NA
DNA: TGTGCCAGCAGTTTAAGGGAGACTTCACCCCTCCACTTT; CDR3: CASSLRETSPLHF; D: NA; J: TRBJ1-6; V: TRBV27; size: few
DNA: TGCAGTGCTAGTCGGCCTAGCGTGAATGAGCAGTTCTTC; CDR3: CSASRPSVNEQFF; D: NA; J: TRBJ2-1; V: TRBV20-1; size: few
DNA: TGTGCCAGCAGCCGCCGGGCGGGAGGGCTCTCCTACGAGCAGTACTTC; CDR3: CASSRRAGGLSYEQYF; D: TRBD2; J: TRBJ2-7; V: TRBV6-6; size: NA
DNA: TGCAGTGCAGACCGGCGGGACAGGGGGCATGCTGACAAAAACATTCAGTACTTC; CDR3: CSADRRDRGHADKNIQYF; D: TRBD1; J: TRBJ2-4; V: TRBV20-1; size: NA
DNA: TGTGCTAGTGCCTTGAACCGTGGCCGAACCTACGAGCAGTACTTC; CDR3: CASALNRGRTYEQYF; D: NA; J: TRBJ2-7; V: TRBV12-5; size: NA
DNA: TGTGCCAGCACGCACCCGGGACAAGAAAACTATGGCTACACCTTC; CDR3: CASTHPGQENYGYTF; D: NA; J: TRBJ1-2; V: TRBV12-3/TRBV12-4; size: few
DNA: TGTGCCAGCACGGTTAACAACTATGGCTACACCTTC; CDR3: CASTVNNYGYTF; D: NA; J: TRBJ1-2; V: TRBV7-9; size: NA
DNA: TGTGCCAGCAGTTACCCTGAGCTTGGGACCAAGAAAGGAAGTGCCCCAACGGAGACCCAGTACTTC; CDR3: CASSYPELGTKKGSAPTETQYF; D: NA; J: TRBJ2-5; V: TRBV6-2/TRBV6-3; size: few
DNA: TGTGCCAGCAGCCCAGCGCCGGGACTAGCCTCGTCGCTGGAGACCCAGTACTTC; CDR3: CASSPAPGLASSLETQYF; D: TRBD2; J: TRBJ2-5; V: TRBV5-6; size: NA
DNA: TGTGCCATCTCTCCCCACCAAGAGACCCAGTTCTTC; CDR3: CAISPHQETQFF; D: NA; J: TRBJ2-1; V: TRBV6-2/TRBV6-3; size: NA
DNA: TGTGCCAGCAGCGGGGGGGCCCGCTTAAAAAACATTCAGTACTTC; CDR3: CASSGGARLKNIQYF; D: NA; J: TRBJ2-4; V: TRBV7-9; size: few
DNA: TGTGCCAGCAGCGTAGCTCAAGAGGGCCCAACCGTCTATGGCTACACCTTC; CDR3: CASSVAQEGPTVYGYTF; D: NA; J: TRBJ1-2; V: TRBV9; size: few
DNA: TGTGCCAGCAGCGTAGCTACGGATGGCTACACCTTC; CDR3: CASSVATDGYTF; D: NA; J: TRBJ1-2; V: TRBV9; size: NA
DNA: TGTGCCAGCAGCTTATCCTCCGGGACTAGCGGCACAGATACGCAGTATTTT; CDR3: CASSLSSGTSGTDTQYF; D: TRBD2; J: TRBJ2-3; V: TRBV7-2; size: NA
DNA: TGTGCCAGCAGTTATGTTGGTACGCAGTATTTT; CDR3: CASSYVGTQYF; D: NA; J: TRBJ2-3; V: TRBV6-5; size: NA
DNA: TGCGCCAGCAGCCAATTTTCTGCGTTCGGCAAAAACATTCAGTACTTC; CDR3: CASSQFSAFGKNIQYF; D: NA; J: TRBJ2-4; V: TRBV4-3; size: NA
DNA: TGCAGCGTCGGAACAGGGGCTAGCAATCAGCCCCAGCATTTT; CDR3: CSVGTGASNQPQHF; D: TRBD1; J: TRBJ1-5; V: TRBV29-1; size: NA
DNA: TGTGCCAGCAGCCGGGACAGGTTAGGCAATCAGCCCCAGCATTTT; CDR3: CASSRDRLGNQPQHF; D: TRBD1; J: TRBJ1-5; V: TRBV7-2; size: few
DNA: TGTGCCAGCAGCTTAGCTGCAAAGGGATCTAATGAAAAACTGTTTTTT; CDR3: CASSLAAKGSNEKLFF; D: NA; J: TRBJ1-4; V: TRBV7-2; size: NA
DNA: TGTGCCAGCAAAGGACAGCCTGAAGCTTTCTTT; CDR3: CASKGQPEAFF; D: NA; J: TRBJ1-1; V: TRBV2; size: NA
DNA: TGTGCCAGCAGTAGCTTAGGTCCGGGACGGAAAGAGACCCAGTACTTC; CDR3: CASSSLGPGRKETQYF; D: NA; J: TRBJ2-5; V: TRBV6-2/TRBV6-3; size: few
DNA: TGTGCTAGGGGGAGGGGTAGGGAGCAGTACTTC; CDR3: CARGRGREQYF; D: TRBD2; J: TRBJ2-5; V: TRBV12-5; size: NA
DNA: TGTGCCGGCAGACCGACAGGTCTGGGTTCACCCCTCCACTTT; CDR3: CAGRPTGLGSPLHF; D: NA; J: TRBJ1-6; V: TRBV12-3/TRBV12-4; size: NA
DNA: TGTGCCAGCGTCGGGCAGGGTTCACATACGCAGTATTTT; CDR3: CASVGQGSHTQYF; D: NA; J: TRBJ2-3; V: TRBV27; size: NA
DNA: TGTGCCATCGGGACGGCTAGCGGGGGAAGGGAGACCCAGTACTTC; CDR3: CAIGTASGGRETQYF; D: TRBD2; J: TRBJ2-5; V: TRBV10-3; size: NA
DNA: TGCGCCAGCAGCTTGGGGGGGGCCTCATCTAATGAGCAGTACTTC; CDR3: CASSLGGASSNEQYF; D: NA; J: TRBJ2-7; V: TRBV5-1; size: once
DNA: TGCGCCAGCAGCTTGGAAGGTGGGCTGTTAGGACCCCTCCACTTT; CDR3: CASSLEGGLLGPLHF; D: NA; J: TRBJ1-6; V: TRBV5-1; size: NA
DNA: TGTGCCGTCCGGGGCGGGGGGTACACAGATACGCAGTATTTT; CDR3: CAVRGGGYTDTQYF; D: TRBD2; J: TRBJ2-3; V: TRBV10-3; size: NA
DNA: TGTGCCAGCAGTTTAACCGGGACAGAGCTATGGGGCTACACCTTC; CDR3: CASSLTGTELWGYTF; D: TRBD1; J: TRBJ1-2; V: TRBV28; size: NA
DNA: TGCGCCAGCAGCCTCAGGGCAGGGGGGACCTACGACGATGGCTACACCTTC; CDR3: CASSLRAGGTYDDGYTF; D: TRBD1; J: TRBJ1-2; V: TRBV4-1; size: few
DNA: TGTGCTAGCAGCTCCTTAGCGGGGGAATACCAAGAGACCCAGTACTTC; CDR3: CASSSLAGEYQETQYF; D: TRBD2; J: TRBJ2-5; V: TRBV7-7; size: few
DNA: TGTGCCAGCAGTTTTCTGGGGGGGCTGTACGGCTACGAGCAGTACTTC; CDR3: CASSFLGGLYGYEQYF; D: NA; J: TRBJ2-7; V: TRBV27; size: NA
DNA: TGTGCCAGCAGCTTAACCGGGCCTGCTAATGAGCAGTTCTTC; CDR3: CASSLTGPANEQFF; D: NA; J: TRBJ2-1; V: TRBV7-2; size: few
DNA: TGTGCCAGCAGCCACGGGGGGGCCTACGAGCAGTACTTC; CDR3: CASSHGGAYEQYF; D: TRBD2; J: TRBJ2-7; V: TRBV7-9; size: NA
DNA: TGCGCCAGCAGCCAAGCTCCGCTTGTACAGGATGCAACTAATGAAAAACTGTTTTTT; CDR3: CASSQAPLVQDATNEKLFF; D: NA; J: TRBJ1-4; V: TRBV4-3; size: NA
DNA: TGCAGTGCTAGAGATGGCAGGAGTGTCAGACAAGAGACCCAGTACTTC; CDR3: CSARDGRSVRQETQYF; D: NA; J: TRBJ2-5; V: TRBV20-1; size: NA
DNA: TGCAGCGTTGAAGGTCTGGCCGATGATACGCAGTATTTT; CDR3: CSVEGLADDTQYF; D: NA; J: TRBJ2-3; V: TRBV29-1; size: NA
DNA: TGCGCCAGCAGCCAAGGCCCAGGGATGGTTGAGCAGTTCTTC; CDR3: CASSQGPGMVEQFF; D: NA; J: TRBJ2-1; V: TRBV4-3; size: NA
DNA: TGTGCCAGCAGCTCAAACCCGCGGGGACTGTTTTTT; CDR3: CASSSNPRGLFF; D: NA; J: TRBJ1-4; V: TRBV11-2; size: NA